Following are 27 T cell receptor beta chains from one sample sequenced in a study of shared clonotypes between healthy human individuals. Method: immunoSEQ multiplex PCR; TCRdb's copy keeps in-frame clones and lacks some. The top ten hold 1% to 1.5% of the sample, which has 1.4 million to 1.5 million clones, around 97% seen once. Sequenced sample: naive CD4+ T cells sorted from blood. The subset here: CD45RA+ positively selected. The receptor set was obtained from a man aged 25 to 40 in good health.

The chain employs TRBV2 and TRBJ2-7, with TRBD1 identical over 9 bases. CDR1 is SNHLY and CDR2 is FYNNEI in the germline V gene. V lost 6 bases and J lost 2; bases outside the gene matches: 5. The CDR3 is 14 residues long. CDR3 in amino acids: CASRGTGTTYEQYF. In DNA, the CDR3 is TGTGCCAGCAGGGGGACAGGGACGACCTACGAGCAGTACTTC.

The CDR3 DNA sequence: TGTGCCAGCTGCGGCAGCTCGAACACTGAAGCTTTCTTT. This codes for CASCGSSNTEAFF. This chain uses TRBV18 with TRBJ1-1; D unresolved. The CDR3 length is 13 residues. Germline assignment: CDR1 KGHSH and CDR2 LQKENI. The V end was cut by 7 bases, the J end by 1 base, with 10 bases between.

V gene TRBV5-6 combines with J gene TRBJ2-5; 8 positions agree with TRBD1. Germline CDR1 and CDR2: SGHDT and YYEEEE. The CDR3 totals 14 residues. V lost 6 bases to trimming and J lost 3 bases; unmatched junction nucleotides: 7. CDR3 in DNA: TGTGCCAGCAACAGACAGGGGCTCGAAGAGACCCAGTACTTC. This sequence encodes CASNRQGLEETQYF.

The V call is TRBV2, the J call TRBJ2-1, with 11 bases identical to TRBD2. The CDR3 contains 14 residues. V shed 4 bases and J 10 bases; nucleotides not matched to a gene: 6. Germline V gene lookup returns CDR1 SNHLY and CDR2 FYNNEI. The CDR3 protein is CASSGLAGRGEQFF. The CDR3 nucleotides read TGTGCCAGCAGTGGACTAGCGGGACGGGGCGAGCAGTTCTTC.

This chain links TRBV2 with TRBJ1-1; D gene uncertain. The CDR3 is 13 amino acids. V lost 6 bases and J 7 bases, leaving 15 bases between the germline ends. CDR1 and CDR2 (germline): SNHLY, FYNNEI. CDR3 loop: CASRFQTPNEAFF. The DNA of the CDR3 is TGTGCCAGCAGGTTCCAAACACCTAATGAAGCTTTCTTT.

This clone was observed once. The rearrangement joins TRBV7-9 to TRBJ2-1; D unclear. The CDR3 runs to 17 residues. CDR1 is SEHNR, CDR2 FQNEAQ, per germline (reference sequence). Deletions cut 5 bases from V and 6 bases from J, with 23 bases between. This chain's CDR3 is CASSPNTESFVFNEQFF. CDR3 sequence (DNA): TGTGCCAGCAGCCCGAACACCGAGAGTTTCGTTTTCAATGAGCAGTTCTTC.

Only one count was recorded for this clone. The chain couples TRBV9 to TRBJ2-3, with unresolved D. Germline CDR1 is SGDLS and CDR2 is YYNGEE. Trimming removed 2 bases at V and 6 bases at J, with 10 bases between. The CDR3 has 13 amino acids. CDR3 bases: TGTGCCAGCAGCGTTGGGCTTGAGGATACGCAGTATTTT. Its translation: CASSVGLEDTQYF.

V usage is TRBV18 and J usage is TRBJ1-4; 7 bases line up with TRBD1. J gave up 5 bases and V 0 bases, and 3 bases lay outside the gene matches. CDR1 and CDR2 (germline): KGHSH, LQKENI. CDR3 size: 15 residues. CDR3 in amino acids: CASSPPETGNEKLFF. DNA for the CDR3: TGTGCCAGCTCACCACCGGAGACAGGGAATGAAAAACTGTTTTTT.

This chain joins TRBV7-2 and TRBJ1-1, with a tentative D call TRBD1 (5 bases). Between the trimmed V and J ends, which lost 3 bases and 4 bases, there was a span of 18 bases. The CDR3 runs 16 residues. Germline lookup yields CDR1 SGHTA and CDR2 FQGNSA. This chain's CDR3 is CASSLGLGGVITEAFF. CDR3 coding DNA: TGTGCCAGCAGCTTGGGACTTGGGGGGGTAATCACTGAAGCTTTCTTT.

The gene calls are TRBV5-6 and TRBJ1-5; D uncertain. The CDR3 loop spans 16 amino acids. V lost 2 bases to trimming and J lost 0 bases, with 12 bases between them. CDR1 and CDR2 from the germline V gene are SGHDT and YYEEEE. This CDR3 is CASSFWVQASNQPQHF. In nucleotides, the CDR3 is TGTGCCAGCAGCTTCTGGGTGCAGGCTAGCAATCAGCCCCAGCATTTT.

This chain's CDR3 is CASSQDLSGFGYTF. The CDR3 DNA sequence: TGCGCCAGCAGCCAAGATCTATCAGGGTTTGGCTACACCTTC. The chain employs TRBV4-1 and TRBJ1-2; D perhaps matches TRBD1 (5 bases). The V gene lost 0 bases and the J gene lost 7 bases, with 12 bases spanning the gap. The CDR3 extends over 14 amino acids. CDR1 and CDR2 from the germline V gene are MGHRA and YSYEKL.

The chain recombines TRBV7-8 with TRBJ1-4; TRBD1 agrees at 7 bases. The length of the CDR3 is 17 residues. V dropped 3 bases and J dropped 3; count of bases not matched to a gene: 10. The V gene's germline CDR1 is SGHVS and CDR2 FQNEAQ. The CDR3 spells CASSFRTGLGANEKLFF. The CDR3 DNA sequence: TGTGCCAGCAGCTTTAGGACAGGTCTAGGGGCTAATGAAAAACTGTTTTTT.

CDR3 nucleotides: TGTGCCAGCAGTTACCTCATGGCAGGAAACACCGGGGAGCTGTTTTTT. Protein: CASSYLMAGNTGELFF. The chain recombines TRBV6-5 with TRBJ2-2; D call uncertain. The germline V and J ends were trimmed by 2 bases and 2 bases, with 12 bases remaining between them. CDR1 and CDR2 from the germline V gene are MNHEY and SVGAGI. This CDR3 is 16 amino acids long.

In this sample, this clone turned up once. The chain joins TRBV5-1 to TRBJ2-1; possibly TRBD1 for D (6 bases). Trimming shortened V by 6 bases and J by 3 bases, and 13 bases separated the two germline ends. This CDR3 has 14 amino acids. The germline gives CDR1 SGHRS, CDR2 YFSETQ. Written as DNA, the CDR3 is TGCGCCAGCACCCAACAGGGAAGCTACAATGAGCAGTTCTTC. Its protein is CASTQQGSYNEQFF. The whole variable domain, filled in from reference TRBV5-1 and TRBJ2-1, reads KAGVTQTPRYLIKTRGQQVTLSCSPISGHRSVSWYQQTPGQGLQFLFEYFSETQRNKGNFPGRFSGRQFSNSRSEMNVSTLELGDSALYLCASTQQGSYNEQFFGPGTRLTVL.

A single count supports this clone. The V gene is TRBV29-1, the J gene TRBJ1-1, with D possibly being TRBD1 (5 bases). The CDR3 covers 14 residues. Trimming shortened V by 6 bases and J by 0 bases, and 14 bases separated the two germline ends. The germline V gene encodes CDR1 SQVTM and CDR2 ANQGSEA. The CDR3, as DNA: TGCAGCGTCGAGGTACAGGCCATGAACACTGAAGCTTTCTTT. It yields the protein CSVEVQAMNTEAFF.

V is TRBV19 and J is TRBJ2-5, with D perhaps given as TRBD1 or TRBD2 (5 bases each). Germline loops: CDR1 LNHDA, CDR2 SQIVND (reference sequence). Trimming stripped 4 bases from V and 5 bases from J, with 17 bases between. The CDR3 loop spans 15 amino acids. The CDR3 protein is CASSTPWGLGETQYF. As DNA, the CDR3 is TGTGCCAGTAGTACCCCGTGGGGGTTGGGGGAGACCCAGTACTTC.

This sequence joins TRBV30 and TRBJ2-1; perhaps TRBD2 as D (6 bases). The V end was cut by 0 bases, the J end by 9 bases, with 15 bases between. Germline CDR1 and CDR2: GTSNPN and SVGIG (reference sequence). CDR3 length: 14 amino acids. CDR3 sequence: CAWSVGGAGIEQFF. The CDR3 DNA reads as TGTGCCTGGAGTGTTGGTGGAGCGGGTATTGAGCAGTTCTTC. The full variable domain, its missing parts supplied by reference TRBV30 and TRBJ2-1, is SQTIHQWPATLVQPVGSPLSLECTVEGTSNPNLYWYRQAAGRGLQLLFYSVGIGQISSEVPQNLSASRPQDRQFILSSKKLLLSDSGFYLCAWSVGGAGIEQFFGPGTRLTVL.

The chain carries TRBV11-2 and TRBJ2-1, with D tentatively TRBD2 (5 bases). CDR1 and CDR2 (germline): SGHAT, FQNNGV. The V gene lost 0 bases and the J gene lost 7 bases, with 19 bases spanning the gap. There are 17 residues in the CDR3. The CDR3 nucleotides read TGTGCCAGCAGCTTAGATGAGCGGACCGCCCGTCTGAATGAGCAGTTCTTC. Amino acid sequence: CASSLDERTARLNEQFF.

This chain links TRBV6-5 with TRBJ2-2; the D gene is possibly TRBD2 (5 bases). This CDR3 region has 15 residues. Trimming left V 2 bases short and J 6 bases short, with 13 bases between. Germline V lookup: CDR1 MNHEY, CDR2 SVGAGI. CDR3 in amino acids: CASSYSPLVAGELFF. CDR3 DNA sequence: TGTGCCAGCAGTTACAGCCCACTAGTGGCCGGGGAGCTGTTTTTT.

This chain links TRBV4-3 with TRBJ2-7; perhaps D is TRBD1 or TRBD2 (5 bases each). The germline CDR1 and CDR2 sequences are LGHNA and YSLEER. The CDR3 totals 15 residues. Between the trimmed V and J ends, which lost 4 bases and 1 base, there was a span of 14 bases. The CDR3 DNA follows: TGCGCCAGCAGCCTAGCCTGGGACCCTTCCTACGAGCAGTACTTC. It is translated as CASSLAWDPSYEQYF.

The CDR3 DNA reads TGCGCCAGCAGCTTCCACCTCGGACTAGCGGGAGGAGTAGGCACAGATACGCAGTATTTT. It encodes CASSFHLGLAGGVGTDTQYF. The chain employs TRBV5-1 and TRBJ2-3; the match to TRBD2 covers 14 bases. CDR1 SGHRS and CDR2 YFSETQ come from the germline V gene. The CDR3 totals 20 residues. V gave up 2 bases and J gave up 1 base; unmatched junction bases: 12.

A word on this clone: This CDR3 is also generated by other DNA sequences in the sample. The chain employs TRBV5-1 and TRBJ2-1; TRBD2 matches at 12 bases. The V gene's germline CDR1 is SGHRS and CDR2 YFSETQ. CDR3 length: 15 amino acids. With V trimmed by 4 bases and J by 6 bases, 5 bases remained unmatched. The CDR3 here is CASSRGLAGLNEQFF. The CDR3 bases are TGCGCCAGCAGCAGGGGACTAGCGGGCCTCAATGAGCAGTTCTTC.

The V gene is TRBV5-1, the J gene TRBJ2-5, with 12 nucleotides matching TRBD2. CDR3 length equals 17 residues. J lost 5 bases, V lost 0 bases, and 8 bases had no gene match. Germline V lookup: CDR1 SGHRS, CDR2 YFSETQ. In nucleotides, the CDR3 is TGCGCCAGCAGCTTGGGAGCTAGCGGGAGGGCCTTGGAGACCCAGTACTTC. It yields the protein CASSLGASGRALETQYF.

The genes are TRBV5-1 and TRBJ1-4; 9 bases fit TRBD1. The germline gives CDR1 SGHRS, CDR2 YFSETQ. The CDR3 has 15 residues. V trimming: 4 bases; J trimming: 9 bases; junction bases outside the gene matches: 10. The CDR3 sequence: CASSPRDREFQKLFF. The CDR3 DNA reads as TGCGCCAGCAGCCCTAGGGACAGGGAATTCCAAAAACTGTTTTTT. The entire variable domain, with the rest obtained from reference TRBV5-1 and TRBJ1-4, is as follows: KAGVTQTPRYLIKTRGQQVTLSCSPISGHRSVSWYQQTPGQGLQFLFEYFSETQRNKGNFPGRFSGRQFSNSRSEMNVSTLELGDSALYLCASSPRDREFQKLFFGSGTQLSVL.

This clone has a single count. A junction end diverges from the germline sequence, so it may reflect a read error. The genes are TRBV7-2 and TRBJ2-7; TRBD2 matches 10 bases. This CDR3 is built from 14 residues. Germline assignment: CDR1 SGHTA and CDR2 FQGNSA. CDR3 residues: CASSLGLAGVYLQF. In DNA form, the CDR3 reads TGTGCCAGCAGCTTGGGTCTAGCGGGGGTATATCTCCAATTC.

CDR3 DNA: TGTGCCAGCAGTAAACAGGGGGCAGGCTATGGCTACACCTTC. The encoded protein is CASSKQGAGYGYTF. The chain links TRBV6-5 to TRBJ1-2; TRBD1 aligns across 9 bases. The germline CDR1 and CDR2 sequences are MNHEY and SVGAGI. V gave up 5 bases and J gave up 4 bases; unmatched junction bases: 5. This CDR3 has 14 residues.

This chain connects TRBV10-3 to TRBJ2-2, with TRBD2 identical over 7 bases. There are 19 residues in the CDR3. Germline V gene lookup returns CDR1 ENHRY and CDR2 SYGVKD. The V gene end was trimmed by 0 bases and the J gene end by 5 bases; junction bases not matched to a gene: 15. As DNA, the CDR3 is TGTGCCATCAGTGAGTCGCTTCGATCAAGCGGGAAAGCAACCGGGGAGCTGTTTTTT. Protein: CAISESLRSSGKATGELFF.